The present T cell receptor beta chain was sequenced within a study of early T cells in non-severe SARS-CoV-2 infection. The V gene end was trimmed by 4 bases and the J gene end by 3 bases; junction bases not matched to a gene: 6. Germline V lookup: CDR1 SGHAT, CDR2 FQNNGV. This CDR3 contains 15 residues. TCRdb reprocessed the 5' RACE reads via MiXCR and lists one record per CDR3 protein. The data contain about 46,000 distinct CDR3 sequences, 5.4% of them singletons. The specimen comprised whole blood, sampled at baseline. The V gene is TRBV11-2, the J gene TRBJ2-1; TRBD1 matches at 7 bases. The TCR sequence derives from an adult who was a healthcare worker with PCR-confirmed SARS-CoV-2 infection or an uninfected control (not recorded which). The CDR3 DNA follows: TGTGCCAGCAGCTCCTACAGGGGCGTCTACAATGAGCAGTTCTTC. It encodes CASSSYRGVYNEQFF. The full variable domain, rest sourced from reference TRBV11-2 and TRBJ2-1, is EAGVAQSPRYKIIEKRQSVAFWCNPISGHATLYWYQQILGQGPKLLIQFQNNGVVDDSQLPKDRFSAERLKGVDSTLKIQPAKLEDSAVYLCASSSYRGVYNEQFFGPGTRLTVL.